The 10 T cell receptor beta chains in this list originate from one sample, sequenced in a study of PD-L1 blockade in urothelial cancer. Using immunoSEQ multiplex PCR, the repertoire was profiled, and TCRdb retains in-frame clones only, with some absent. Of some 49,000 clones in the sample, nearly 90% were seen once. The specimen comprised PBMCs, sampled around atezolizumab (anti-PD-L1) treatment. The source is a man aged 55-75 years with urothelial cancer.

This chain connects TRBV29-1 to TRBJ2-3; 8 bases line up with TRBD1. Germline loops: CDR1 SQVTM, CDR2 ANQGSEA. This CDR3 contains 15 residues. V lost 2 bases and J lost 5; bases outside the gene matches: 9. The CDR3 nucleotides read TGCAGCGTTGAAAGGGCTCAGGGGGCGGGAGATACGCAGTATTTT. This encodes CSVERAQGAGDTQYF.

The V and J genes are TRBV5-6 and TRBJ1-2; D might be TRBD1 (6 bases). V gave up 9 bases and J gave up 3 bases, with 21 bases separating them. Germline-derived CDR1 and CDR2 are SGHDT and YYEEEE. This CDR3 spans 15 amino acids. CDR3 DNA sequence: TGTGCCACCCAGACGGCGACGGACAGATACTATGGCTACACCTTC. As protein: CATQTATDRYYGYTF. The variable domain in full, with the rest retrieved from reference TRBV5-6 and TRBJ1-2, is DAGVTQSPTHLIKTRGQQVTLRCSPKSGHDTVSWYQQALGQGPQFIFQYYEEEERQRGNFPDRFSGHQFPNYSSELNVNALLLGDSALYLCATQTATDRYYGYTFGSGTRLTVV.

V is TRBV10-3 and J is TRBJ2-1, with 10 bases aligning to TRBD2. The CDR3 covers 15 residues. Looked up from germline, CDR1 is ENHRY and CDR2 is SYGVKD. V shed 4 bases and J 7 bases; nucleotides not matched to a gene: 7. CDR3 sequence (DNA): TGTGCCATCAGTGCCACAGCGGGGGGGCGGAATGAGCAGTTCTTC. Encoded protein: CAISATAGGRNEQFF.

The CDR3 coding sequence is TGTGCCAGCAGCTACTCTGGGGGGGGCACAGATACGCAGTATTTT. It yields the protein CASSYSGGGTDTQYF. This chain links TRBV9 with TRBJ2-3; 7 bases line up with TRBD2. CDR3 length equals 15 residues. Germline lookup yields CDR1 SGDLS and CDR2 YYNGEE. Trimming removed 4 bases from V and 1 base from J; junction bases left unmatched: 6.

The chain is built from TRBV21-1 and TRBJ1-1; the table's D call TRBD1 went unverified against the DNA. TRBV21-1 is a documented pseudogene. The CDR3 loop spans 14 amino acids. This CDR3 reads CASSQTTMNTEAFF. CDR3 DNA: TGTGCCAGCAGCCAGACAACGATGAACACTGAAGCTTTCTTT.

This chain links TRBV5-1 with TRBJ2-5; 7 bases are shared with TRBD1. CDR3 length: 16 residues. CDR1 and CDR2 from the germline V gene are SGHRS and YFSETQ. Trimming cost V 4 bases and J 5 bases; bases outside gene matches: 14. For the CDR3, the DNA is TGCGCCAGCAGCAATCACAGGGGCCAAGGGGATGAGACCCAGTACTTC. This encodes CASSNHRGQGDETQYF.

The rearrangement uses TRBV18 and TRBJ2-2; 10 bases align to TRBD1. V trimming: 3 bases; J trimming: 6 bases; junction bases outside the gene matches: 4. Looked up from germline, CDR1 is KGHSH and CDR2 is LQKENI. This CDR3 is 15 amino acids long. The CDR3 loop is CASSPGTGAAGELFF. The CDR3 coding sequence is TGTGCCAGCTCACCGGGGACAGGGGCAGCCGGGGAGCTGTTTTTT.

J is TRBJ1-5 and V is TRBV5-1, with D unclear. Trimming pared 7 bases from V and 9 bases from J, leaving 14 bases between. Germline CDR1 SGHRS, CDR2 YFSETQ. The CDR3 has 12 amino acids. CDR3 region: CASHGFLWPQHF. The CDR3 DNA sequence: TGCGCCAGCCACGGGTTTTTATGGCCCCAGCATTTT.

Notes on this clone: Different DNA sequences within this sample yield the same CDR3. V and J are TRBV5-1 and TRBJ2-6, with 11 bases fitting TRBD1. The germline gives CDR1 SGHRS, CDR2 YFSETQ. V lost 3 bases to trimming and J lost 3 bases; unmatched junction nucleotides: 2. CDR3 length: 16 amino acids. The CDR3 protein is CASSWTGGGGANVLTF. The CDR3 nucleotides are TGCGCCAGCAGCTGGACAGGGGGCGGTGGGGCCAACGTCCTGACTTTC.

The genes are TRBV30 and TRBJ2-7; TRBD1 might be the D (6 bases). Germline CDR1 reads GTSNPN; CDR2 reads SVGIG (reference sequence). V lost 4 bases, J lost 3 bases, and 10 bases lay in between. The CDR3 is 12 amino acids. The chain's CDR3 is CAWKGDNYEQYF. In DNA, the CDR3 is TGTGCCTGGAAGGGGGACAACTACGAGCAGTACTTC.